This T cell receptor (beta chain) was observed in a study of T cell responses to AZD1222 COVID-19 vaccine. Findings of the study overall: Samples come after the peak T cell response, not at day 14. Possibly, clonal diversity was underestimated; donors were largely white British and included more females. The study found Spike-specific TCR breadth and depth rose after two AZD1222 doses.

The CDR3 length is 14 residues. V was cut by 1 base and J by 5 bases, with 10 bases left in between. CDR1 is MNHEY and CDR2 is SVGAGI in the germline V gene. About this clone itself: The antigen is unknown.

Profiling relied on immunoSEQ multiplex PCR, and the TCRdb table lists in-frame clones only, not all of them. This sample has about 140,000 clones, with 90% found just once. The TCR comes from an adult in good health. Specimen: peripheral blood, collected on day 0 of AZD1222 vaccination. The chain carries TRBV6-5 and TRBJ2-3, with a weak D call TRBD2 (6 bases). CDR3 sequence: CASSYYGGGDTQYF. The CDR3 DNA reads TGTGCCAGCAGTTACTACGGGGGAGGAGATACGCAGTATTTT.